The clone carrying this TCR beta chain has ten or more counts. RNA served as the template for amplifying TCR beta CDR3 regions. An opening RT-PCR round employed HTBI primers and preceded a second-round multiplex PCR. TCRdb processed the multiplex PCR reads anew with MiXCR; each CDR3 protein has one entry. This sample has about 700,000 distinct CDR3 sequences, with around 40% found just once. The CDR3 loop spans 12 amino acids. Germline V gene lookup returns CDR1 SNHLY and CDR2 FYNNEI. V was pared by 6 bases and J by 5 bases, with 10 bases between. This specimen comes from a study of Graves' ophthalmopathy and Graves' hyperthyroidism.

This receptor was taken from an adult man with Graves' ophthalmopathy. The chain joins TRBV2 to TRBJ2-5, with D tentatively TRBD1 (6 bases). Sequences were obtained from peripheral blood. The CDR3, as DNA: TGTGCCAGCAGCGGACAGATTGAGACCCAGTACTTC. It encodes CASSGQIETQYF.